Shown below are 14 T cell receptor beta chains from a single sample sequenced in a study of OX40 agonist ivuxolimab in advanced cancers. Measured with immunoSEQ multiplex PCR; TCRdb has only the in-frame clones, and not every one. Of tens of thousands of clones in the sample, roughly 87% were seen once. Sample: CD4+ or CD8+ T cells sorted from blood, taken in a trial of the OX40 agonist ivuxolimab. These TCRs come from an adult with an advanced solid tumor such as melanoma, head and neck, liver or kidney cancer.

The chain couples TRBV5-1 to TRBJ2-7; 9 bases line up with TRBD2. CDR1 and CDR2 (germline): SGHRS, YFSETQ. J lost 3 bases, V lost 0 bases, and 16 bases had no gene match. This CDR3 has 19 residues. This CDR3 reads CASSLGWTSDFSLNYEQYF. CDR3 coding DNA: TGCGCCAGCAGCTTGGGGTGGACTAGCGATTTTTCCCTCAACTACGAGCAGTACTTC.

This clone was counted only a few times. The J gene is TRBJ2-7, the V gene TRBV5-1; TRBD1 aligns across 7 bases. The trim removed 0 bases at V and 9 bases at J, leaving 15 bases unmatched. Germline V gene sequence: CDR1 SGHRS, CDR2 YFSETQ. The CDR3 is 16 amino acids. The CDR3 loop reads CASSLVRTGLTFVQYF. The CDR3 DNA reads as TGCGCCAGCAGCTTGGTCCGGACAGGCTTAACCTTTGTGCAGTACTTC.

In this sample, this clone turned up once. The J gene is TRBJ2-7, the V gene TRBV2; perhaps D is TRBD1 or TRBD2 (5 bases each). V lost 11 bases and J 6 bases, leaving 20 bases between the germline ends. The CDR3 length is 13 residues. Germline CDR1 and CDR2: SNHLY and FYNNEI. CDR3 loop: CAANSGTPSEQYF. CDR3 DNA: TGTGCCGCCAACTCGGGGACCCCAAGCGAGCAGTACTTC. The full variable domain, rest sourced from reference TRBV2 and TRBJ2-7, is EPEVTQTPSHQVTQMGQEVILRCVPISNHLYFYWYRQILGQKVEFLVSFYNNEISEKSEIFDDQFSVERPDGSNFTLKIRSTKLEDSAMYFCAANSGTPSEQYFGPGTRLTVT.

A few counts support this clone. The rearrangement links TRBV5-6 to TRBJ1-4; TRBD1 agrees at 8 bases. The germline V gene has CDR1 SGHDT and CDR2 YYEEEE. Trimming at V came to 5 bases and at J to 8 bases, leaving 8 bases not matched to a gene. CDR3 length: 14 residues. CDR3 region: CASSFRGRLEKLFF. The CDR3, as DNA: TGTGCCAGCAGTTTCAGGGGGCGCTTAGAAAAACTGTTTTTT.

The chain recombines TRBV27 with TRBJ2-5, with 7 bases aligning to TRBD2. CDR1 is MNHEY and CDR2 is SMNVEV in the germline V gene (reference sequence). This CDR3 is built from 15 residues. Trimming at V came to 2 bases and at J to 4 bases, leaving 7 bases not matched to a gene. In DNA, the CDR3 is TGTGCCAGCAGTTTACAAGGACTAGACCGAGAGACCCAGTACTTC. Translation gives CASSLQGLDRETQYF.

This clone has just one count. J is TRBJ2-7 and V is TRBV5-6; 7 nucleotides agree with TRBD2. The CDR3 contains 13 residues. Germline assignment: CDR1 SGHDT and CDR2 YYEEEE. After removal of 4 bases from V and 7 bases from J, the junction contained 8 bases not matched to a gene. CDR3 in amino acids: CASSRTRVTEQYF. CDR3 sequence (DNA): TGTGCCAGCAGCCGGACTAGGGTTACAGAGCAGTACTTC. The full variable domain, in which reference TRBV5-6 and TRBJ2-7 provide the parts outside the CDR3, is DAGVTQSPTHLIKTRGQQVTLRCSPKSGHDTVSWYQQALGQGPQFIFQYYEEEERQRGNFPDRFSGHQFPNYSSELNVNALLLGDSALYLCASSRTRVTEQYFGPGTRLTVT.

CDR3 region: CASSLWAGGSTDTQYF. For the CDR3, the DNA is TGTGCCAGCAGTTTGTGGGCGGGAGGCAGCACAGATACGCAGTATTTT. The rearrangement joins TRBV27 to TRBJ2-3; 8 positions match TRBD2. There are 16 residues in the CDR3. V lost 3 bases, J lost 0 bases, and 5 bases stayed unmatched. Germline CDR1 reads MNHEY; CDR2 reads SMNVEV (reference sequence).

This clone was seen more than once but under ten times. The chain has TRBV5-4 and TRBJ1-2; D gene unclear. This CDR3 is built from 14 residues. Looked up from germline, CDR1 is SGHNT and CDR2 is YYREEE (reference sequence). V lost 2 bases to trimming and J lost 3 bases, with 11 bases between them. CDR3 loop: CASSLQGGYYGYTF. CDR3 nucleotide sequence: TGTGCCAGCAGCTTACAAGGAGGGTACTATGGCTACACCTTC. Filled out from reference TRBV5-4 and TRBJ1-2, the complete variable domain reads ETGVTQSPTHLIKTRGQQVTLRCSSQSGHNTVSWYQQALGQGPQFIFQYYREEENGRGNFPPRFSGLQFPNYSSELNVNALELDDSALYLCASSLQGGYYGYTFGSGTRLTVV.

The CDR3 nucleotides are TGTGCCACCGAGAGGTCTCTCGCTGGAAACACCATATATTTT. It yields the protein CATERSLAGNTIYF. V gene TRBV7-9 combines with J gene TRBJ1-3, with D uncertain. V shed 10 bases and J shed 2 bases, with 15 bases lying between them. Germline CDR1 SEHNR, CDR2 FQNEAQ (reference sequence). The CDR3 is 14 residues long.

The chain employs TRBV6-1 and TRBJ1-1; 7 bases are shared with TRBD1. Germline V gene lookup returns CDR1 MNHNS and CDR2 SASEGT. J was trimmed by 3 bases and V by 5 bases; bases with no gene match: 6. The CDR3 totals 14 residues. The CDR3 region has the DNA TGTGCCAGCAGTTCGACAACAGGGGACACTGAAGCTTTCTTT. It encodes CASSSTTGDTEAFF.

The chain links TRBV7-2 to TRBJ2-2; D may correspond to TRBD1 or TRBD2 (5 bases each). CDR1 and CDR2 from the germline V gene are SGHTA and FQGNSA. The V gene lost 1 base and the J gene lost 15 bases, with 12 bases spanning the gap. The CDR3 extends over 12 amino acids. The CDR3 nucleotides read TGTGCCAGCAGCTTAGGAGGTGGGACGTTGTTTTTT. Amino acid sequence: CASSLGGGTLFF.

The rearrangement joins TRBV7-8 to TRBJ2-3; TRBD2 agrees at 9 bases. Germline CDR1 reads SGHVS; CDR2 reads FQNEAQ. Unmatched junction bases numbered 7, after V lost 5 bases and J lost 4 bases. This CDR3 comprises 15 residues. CDR3 bases: TGTGCCAGCAGCCCGACTAGCGGAAGGCCAGATACGCAGTATTTT. It encodes CASSPTSGRPDTQYF.

The CDR3 DNA follows: TGTGCCAGCAGCTACCTAATAGGACAGGTTTACACAGATACGCAGTATTTT. This codes for CASSYLIGQVYTDTQYF. The rearrangement uses TRBV11-2 and TRBJ2-3, with 7 bases lining up with TRBD1. Trimming at V came to 4 bases and at J to 2 bases, leaving 12 bases not matched to a gene. The germline V gene encodes CDR1 SGHAT and CDR2 FQNNGV. The CDR3 has 17 residues.

This chain connects TRBV10-1 to TRBJ1-1, with a weak D call TRBD1 (6 bases). The CDR3 runs 13 residues. From germline, CDR1 is WNHNN and CDR2 SYGVQD (reference sequence). V lost 5 bases, J lost 5 bases, and 12 bases lay in between. Here the CDR3 DNA reads TGCGCCAGCAGTCAACAGGGTGGGACTGAAGCTTTCTTT. Translating it yields CASSQQGGTEAFF.